Sequencing of this T cell receptor (beta chain) was carried out in a study of blood T cells in healthy people across ages. Findings and limits, study-wide: The fall in TCR beta diversity per million T cells was roughly linear with age.

In the case of this clonotype: Its antigen is currently unknown.

With 0 bases removed from V and 3 bases from J, the gap between germline ends came to 2 bases. Germline values: CDR1 LGHNA, CDR2 YSLEER. The CDR3 has 13 amino acids. With a J-beta primer mix and a sample-barcoded 5' primer, a second PCR ran about 6 to 11 cycles. Per sample, CDR3-containing paired-end reads numbered at least 2.5 million. TCRdb ran MiXCR on the 5' RACE reads and lists one entry per CDR3 protein. This sample has 800,000 to 950,000 distinct CDR3 sequences, with around 29% found just once. The same sample was also used in a study of T cells of mothers and their children.

This chain uses TRBV4-3 with TRBJ2-2; D gene uncertain. Sequencing used blood. The clonotype originates from a middle-aged woman in good health. The CDR3 protein is CASSQEHTGELFF. CDR3 bases: TGCGCCAGCAGCCAAGAGCACACCGGGGAGCTGTTTTTT.